These 24 T cell receptor beta chains share one sample of origin, sequenced in a study of blood T cell repertoires in COVID-19. Repertoires were generated with immunoSEQ multiplex PCR, while TCRdb's copy carries only in-frame clones and drops some. The sample holds about 260,000 clones, around four fifths seen once. The material sequenced was PBMCs or T cells enriched from blood (not recorded which). Receptors were obtained from a man between 25 and 39 years old with acute COVID-19.

This clone was counted once. The rearrangement joins TRBV10-1 to TRBJ2-3; TRBD1 matches 9 bases. This CDR3 is 15 amino acids long. J was trimmed by 0 bases and V by 5 bases; bases with no gene match: 3. Germline CDR1 reads WNHNN; CDR2 reads SYGVQD (reference sequence). CDR3 loop: CASSPGTGSTDTQYF. The CDR3 region has the DNA TGCGCCAGCAGTCCCGGGACAGGGAGCACAGATACGCAGTATTTT.

The J gene is TRBJ2-1, the V gene TRBV11-3, with D tentatively TRBD2 (5 bases). Per germline, CDR1 SGHNT and CDR2 YENEEA. Trimming took 6 bases from V and 6 from J, leaving 12 bases between them. The CDR3 is made up of 13 amino acids. This CDR3 reads CASRVWGVNEQFF. Here the CDR3 DNA reads TGTGCCAGCAGGGTGTGGGGAGTCAATGAGCAGTTCTTC.

J is TRBJ2-1 and V is TRBV6-5; TRBD2 agrees at 9 bases. Germline CDR1 MNHEY, CDR2 SVGAGI. The ends lost 4 bases at V and 7 bases at J; junction bases unmatched: 11. This CDR3 spans 16 amino acids. Written as DNA, the CDR3 is TGTGCCAGCAGTTCCCTGGGCGGGAGGGGACGTAATGAGCAGTTCTTC. Protein sequence: CASSSLGGRGRNEQFF.

J is TRBJ1-1 and V is TRBV6-5; 7 positions agree with TRBD1. The germline V gene has CDR1 MNHEY and CDR2 SVGAGI. V was pared by 5 bases and J by 5 bases, with 2 bases of the junction left unmatched. The CDR3 contains 12 residues. The CDR3, as DNA: TGTGCCAGCAGTATACAGGGGACTGAAGCTTTCTTT. Translated, it gives CASSIQGTEAFF.

In its sample, this clone was seen once. The chain's CDR3 is CASSPWDRSTDTQYF. The CDR3 DNA follows: TGCGCCAGCAGCCCGTGGGACAGAAGCACAGATACGCAGTATTTT. V and J are TRBV5-1 and TRBJ2-3; 7 bases align to TRBD1. Germline CDR1 and CDR2: SGHRS and YFSETQ. The J segment lost 0 bases and the V segment lost 4 bases, leaving 5 bases of the junction unmatched. There are 15 residues in the CDR3.

V gene TRBV19 combines with J gene TRBJ1-1, with D possibly being TRBD1 (5 bases). Germline-derived CDR1 and CDR2 are LNHDA and SQIVND (reference sequence). Trimming removed 3 bases at V and 3 bases at J, with 14 bases between. CDR3 length: 15 residues. The CDR3 is CASSIGGREYTEAFF. CDR3 DNA sequence: TGTGCCAGTAGTATTGGGGGGAGAGAGTACACTGAAGCTTTCTTT.

The V gene is TRBV18, the J gene TRBJ2-2; D not certain. This CDR3 comprises 14 residues. V lost 3 bases and J lost 1, with 6 bases in between. Germline values: CDR1 KGHSH, CDR2 LQKENI. CDR3 nucleotide sequence: TGTGCCAGCTCACCGGTCGGGAACACCGGGGAGCTGTTTTTT. Protein: CASSPVGNTGELFF. Full variable domain (missing parts from reference TRBV18 and TRBJ2-2): NAGVMQNPRHLVRRRGQEARLRCSPMKGHSHVYWYRQLPEEGLKFMVYLQKENIIDESGMPKERFSAEFPKEGPSILRIQQVVRGDSAAYFCASSPVGNTGELFFGEGSRLTVL.

The chain recombines TRBV18 with TRBJ1-2; D perhaps matches TRBD1 (6 bases). The CDR3 runs to 12 residues. V was clipped by 6 bases and J by 4 bases, with 9 bases between them. Germline values: CDR1 KGHSH, CDR2 LQKENI. In nucleotides, the CDR3 is TGTGCCAGCTCCGCGGACAGCTATGGCTACACCTTC. It translates to CASSADSYGYTF. The variable domain in full, completed from reference TRBV18 and TRBJ1-2, reads NAGVMQNPRHLVRRRGQEARLRCSPMKGHSHVYWYRQLPEEGLKFMVYLQKENIIDESGMPKERFSAEFPKEGPSILRIQQVVRGDSAAYFCASSADSYGYTFGSGTRLTVV.

This chain uses TRBV7-3 with TRBJ1-2; unclear D gene. This CDR3 is 16 amino acids long. CDR1 SGHTA and CDR2 FQGTGA come from the germline V gene. V lost 1 base and J 3 bases, leaving 15 bases between the germline ends. CDR3 DNA sequence: TGTGCCAGCAGCTTAAATCCTCGGACTACTCACTATGGCTACACCTTC. Its translation: CASSLNPRTTHYGYTF.

This sequence joins TRBV4-1 and TRBJ1-1, with 10 positions matching TRBD1. The CDR3 runs to 14 residues. Germline CDR1 reads MGHRA; CDR2 reads YSYEKL. V was clipped by 4 bases and J by 8 bases; unmatched bases: 7. In nucleotides, the CDR3 is TGCGCCAGCAGCCTCGGGACAGGGGTCACAGAAGCTTTCTTT. It encodes CASSLGTGVTEAFF.

The V gene is TRBV28, the J gene TRBJ1-3; D gene ambiguous. Germline V gives CDR1 MDHEN, CDR2 SYDVKM. Trimming pared 10 bases from V and 9 bases from J, leaving 19 bases between. This CDR3 contains 13 residues. CDR3 sequence reads: CATRGIGVPTIYF. The CDR3, as DNA: TGTGCCACCCGAGGGATAGGAGTTCCCACCATATATTTT.

The chain joins TRBV2 to TRBJ2-7; D unclear. This CDR3 spans 13 amino acids. Germline V gene data show CDR1 as SNHLY and CDR2 as FYNNEI. Trimming took 5 bases from V and 4 from J, leaving 12 bases between them. DNA for the CDR3: TGTGCCAGCAGTCTCGAAGACAATTACGAGCAGTACGTC. Its translation is CASSLEDNYEQYV.

The chain links TRBV7-9 to TRBJ1-1; D is unresolved. CDR1 and CDR2 from the germline V gene are SEHNR and FQNEAQ (reference sequence). This CDR3 contains 15 residues. The V end lost 5 bases, the J end lost 0 bases, and 13 bases lay between the germline ends. Here the CDR3 reads CASSVDQTLNTEAFF. CDR3 DNA sequence: TGTGCCAGCAGCGTGGATCAGACATTGAACACTGAAGCTTTCTTT.

The genes are TRBV3-1 (or the pseudogene TRBV3-2) and TRBJ2-4; maybe TRBD2 (5 bases). Trimming shortened V by 8 bases and J by 1 base, and 12 bases separated the two germline ends. The CDR3 length is 14 residues. Per germline, CDR1 LGHDT and CDR2 YNNKEL (reference sequence). CDR3 DNA sequence: TGTGCCAGCGGGTCCCGAGGGGCCAAAAACATTCAGTACTTC. Amino acid sequence: CASGSRGAKNIQYF.

This sequence joins TRBV7-6 and TRBJ1-2; 9 positions agree with TRBD1. Trimming cost V 6 bases and J 7 bases; bases outside gene matches: 21. The length of the CDR3 is 18 residues. Germline V gives CDR1 SGHVS, CDR2 FNYEAQ. The CDR3 region has the DNA TGTGCCAGCAGATCCCTCCCCGGGACAGGGACTCGGAGTTCTGGCTACACCTTC. Encoded protein: CASRSLPGTGTRSSGYTF.

This chain uses TRBV10-2 with TRBJ2-2; TRBD2 is a possible D gene (6 bases). The CDR3 has 13 residues. V lost 7 bases and J lost 6, with 12 bases in between. CDR1 and CDR2 from the germline V gene are WSHSY and SAAADI. The CDR3 sequence: CASTWRVAGELFF. The CDR3 nucleotides are TGCGCCAGCACCTGGAGGGTCGCCGGGGAGCTGTTTTTT.

In nucleotides, the CDR3 is TGTGCCACCAGTGATTTGCAGGGAAATCAGCCCCAGCATTTT. Amino acids: CATSDLQGNQPQHF. The chain carries TRBV24-1 and TRBJ1-5; perhaps TRBD1 as D (5 bases). There are 14 residues in the CDR3. From germline, CDR1 is KGHDR and CDR2 SFDVKD. With 0 bases removed from V and 4 bases from J, the gap between germline ends came to 6 bases.

This clone has a single count. One junction end does not reproduce the germline sequence, and a read error may be involved. The rearrangement uses TRBV5-1 and TRBJ1-6; TRBD1 agrees at 7 bases. The CDR3 consists of 14 residues. Germline V gene sequence: CDR1 SGHRS, CDR2 YFSETQ. CDR3 sequence: CASSPGQSNSPLHF. The CDR3 nucleotides are TGTGCCAGCAGCCCGGGACAGAGCAATTCACCCCTCCACTTT.

There are a few counts of this clone. Mismatch with germline at one junction end may stem from a read error. The chain links TRBV30 to TRBJ2-2, with TRBD2 identical over 7 bases. Germline CDR1 is GTSNPN and CDR2 is SVGIG (reference sequence). This CDR3 region has 11 residues. The DNA of the CDR3 is TGTGCCTGGAGTGTAGCTGGGACTAAATCTTTT. Translating gives CAWSVAGTKSF.

On this clone itself: The identical CDR3 is also encoded by other nucleotide sequences in the sample. The chain uses TRBV15 and TRBJ1-5; D is unclear. Looked up from germline, CDR1 is LNHNV and CDR2 is YYDKDF (reference sequence). The CDR3 consists of 14 residues. V lost 0 bases and J lost 2, with 5 bases in between. The CDR3 protein is CATSRDRGNQPQHF. In DNA form, the CDR3 reads TGTGCCACCAGCAGAGATCGCGGCAATCAGCCCCAGCATTTT.

V usage is TRBV14 and J usage is TRBJ2-3; 11 bases are shared with TRBD2. With 4 bases clipped from V and 11 bases from J, the junction kept 11 bases outside the gene matches. This CDR3 is 15 amino acids long. The V gene's germline CDR1 is SGHDN and CDR2 FVKESK. The chain's CDR3 is CASSLTSGRPHGQYF. The CDR3 coding sequence is TGTGCCAGCAGCCTTACTAGCGGGAGACCCCATGGGCAGTATTTT.

The chain is built from TRBV12-3 or TRBV12-4 and TRBJ2-7; weak D call: TRBD2 (6 bases). The CDR3 has 13 residues. The V end was cut by 5 bases, the J end by 1 base, with 9 bases between. The CDR3 coding sequence is TGTGCCAGCAGTGCGGGACTTTCCTACGAGCAGTACGTC. This sequence encodes CASSAGLSYEQYV.

This chain uses TRBV11-3 with TRBJ2-1; TRBD1 aligns across 9 bases. The junction had 9 bases not matched to a gene; V was cut back by 4 bases and J by 5 bases. This CDR3 has 16 residues. Germline loops: CDR1 SGHNT, CDR2 YENEEA. CDR3 amino acids: CASSSDRDRVNNEQFF. The CDR3 DNA follows: TGTGCCAGCAGCTCGGACCGGGACAGGGTGAACAATGAGCAGTTCTTC.

The CDR3 DNA reads TGTGCCAGCAGACCCACAGGGGGCGGTTATGAAAAACTGTTTTTT. Its protein is CASRPTGGGYEKLFF. J is TRBJ1-4 and V is TRBV28, with 9 bases matching TRBD1. V was clipped by 6 bases and J by 6 bases; unmatched bases: 8. There are 15 residues in the CDR3. Germline CDR1 and CDR2: MDHEN and SYDVKM.